The entry below describes one T cell receptor (beta chain). Its antigen is not known. The CDR3 is 15 amino acids. From germline, CDR1 is MNHNS and CDR2 SASEGT. The V gene lost 5 bases and the J gene lost 4 bases, with 16 bases spanning the gap. Notes on the study in general: Tumor Treg TCRs overlapped most with tumor naive CD4+ cells. Larger-cohort validation covered only one TCR beta V-J rearrangement.

Constant-region reverse primers amplified full-length variable regions, followed by semi-nested Nested Universal Primer A PCR. TCRdb reprocessed the 5' RACE reads with MiXCR, giving one entry per CDR3 protein. This sample has tens of thousands of distinct CDR3 sequences, with roughly 24% found just once. The chain links TRBV6-1 to TRBJ2-3; possibly TRBD2 for D (5 bases). This TCR came from a female donor with breast cancer. The sequenced material came from naive CD4+ T cells sorted from a lymph node. As to subset: naive CD4+ T cells, CD4+CD45RA+CD25-. CDR3 sequence: CASSIWSGLADTQYF. The CDR3 nucleotides read TGTGCCAGCAGTATTTGGTCGGGGTTAGCAGATACGCAGTATTTT.